These 15 T cell receptor beta chains share one sample of origin, sequenced in a study of identical twins. TCRdb reprocessed the 5' RACE reads with MiXCR, giving one entry per CDR3 protein. Among about 330,000 distinct CDR3 sequences listed, roughly an eighth were seen once. These records were also assigned to another study, of yellow fever vaccine responses in identical twins.

The sample was CD8+ T cells sorted from blood. Every receptor here comes from a young woman in good health.

The V and J genes are TRBV28 and TRBJ1-2; no definite D call. This CDR3 comprises 11 residues. V was trimmed by 6 bases and J by 6 bases, leaving 8 bases between them. Germline V gene lookup returns CDR1 MDHEN and CDR2 SYDVKM. The CDR3, as DNA: TGTGCCAGCAGGCCACCGGATGGCTACACCTTC. Protein product: CASRPPDGYTF.

This chain connects TRBV24-1 to TRBJ2-4, with D maybe TRBD1 (5 bases). Trimming removed 9 bases from V and 0 bases from J, with 20 bases in between. The CDR3 consists of 17 residues. From germline, CDR1 is KGHDR and CDR2 SFDVKD. As DNA, the CDR3 is TGTGCCACCGGGGCAGTAAGAACCTTCCTAGCCAAAAACATTCAGTACTTC. Amino acid sequence: CATGAVRTFLAKNIQYF.

The CDR3 DNA follows: TGTGCCAGCAGCCCACTTGATAGCGAGACTGACTACGAGCAGTACTTC. This codes for CASSPLDSETDYEQYF. The chain uses TRBV7-8 and TRBJ2-7; possible D gene TRBD2, 5 bases. The CDR3 covers 16 residues. V shed 5 bases and J shed 3 bases, with 20 bases lying between them. The germline gives CDR1 SGHVS, CDR2 FQNEAQ.

This clonotype has a handful of counts. The chain links TRBV6-1 to TRBJ2-7; the match to TRBD2 covers 8 bases. Germline lookup yields CDR1 MNHNS and CDR2 SASEGT. The CDR3 totals 16 residues. V was clipped by 1 base and J by 3 bases; unmatched bases: 8. The CDR3 here is CASSEVHFSGNYEQYF. The CDR3 DNA sequence: TGTGCCAGCAGTGAAGTTCACTTTAGCGGGAACTACGAGCAGTACTTC.

This clonotype was found once. This rearrangement joins TRBV27 to TRBJ2-7; TRBD1 matches at 10 bases. Germline V gives CDR1 MNHEY, CDR2 SMNVEV (reference sequence). This CDR3 has 17 residues. V trimming: 3 bases; J trimming: 2 bases; junction bases outside the gene matches: 10. In DNA, the CDR3 is TGTGCCAGCAGTTTCCATAAGACAGGGGGCATCGCCTACGAGCAGTACTTC. This sequence encodes CASSFHKTGGIAYEQYF.

The gene calls are TRBV3-1 and TRBJ2-5; a possible D gene is TRBD2 (7 bases). Germline lookup yields CDR1 LGHDT and CDR2 YNNKEL (reference sequence). The CDR3 extends over 17 amino acids. V shed 1 base and J shed 0 bases, with 15 bases lying between them. The CDR3 region is CASSQGLRGRDQETQYF. The CDR3 bases are TGTGCCAGCAGCCAAGGTTTGCGGGGGCGTGACCAAGAGACCCAGTACTTC.

This clonotype was seen more than once but under ten times. V usage is TRBV20-1 and J usage is TRBJ1-1, with D unresolved. This CDR3 region has 14 residues. Germline lookup yields CDR1 DFQATT and CDR2 SNEGSKA (reference sequence). Trimming shortened V by 0 bases and J by 1 base, and 9 bases separated the two germline ends. This CDR3 is CSARDGGGNTEAFF. CDR3 in DNA: TGCAGTGCTAGAGATGGAGGAGGGAACACTGAAGCTTTCTTT.

The chain combines TRBV19 with TRBJ1-5; D uncertain. Germline V gives CDR1 LNHDA, CDR2 SQIVND (reference sequence). The length of the CDR3 is 15 residues. V dropped 1 base and J dropped 3 bases, with 10 bases sitting between them. The DNA of the CDR3 is TGTGCCAGTAGTATAGGCGGGTACCCCAATCAGCCCCAGCATTTT. Translated, it gives CASSIGGYPNQPQHF.

This sequence joins TRBV9 and TRBJ2-7; 7 bases match TRBD2. The J segment lost 4 bases and the V segment lost 3 bases, leaving 4 bases of the junction unmatched. Germline assignment: CDR1 SGDLS and CDR2 YYNGEE. The CDR3 length is 13 residues. The CDR3 bases are TGTGCCAGCAGCGCAGATAGCGGGTACGAGCAGTACTTC. It yields the protein CASSADSGYEQYF.

V is TRBV2 and J is TRBJ2-7; 10 bases fit TRBD2. The germline CDR1 and CDR2 sequences are SNHLY and FYNNEI. The CDR3 contains 15 residues. Unmatched junction bases numbered 2, after V lost 3 bases and J lost 0 bases. CDR3 bases: TGTGCCAGCAGTGACCGACTAGCGGGCTCCTACGAGCAGTACTTC. Translated, it gives CASSDRLAGSYEQYF.

The J gene is TRBJ2-3, the V gene TRBV10-1; 7 bases fit TRBD1. The CDR3 is 15 residues long. CDR1 and CDR2 from the germline V gene are WNHNN and SYGVQD (reference sequence). Trimming removed 0 bases from V and 4 bases from J; junction bases left unmatched: 4. DNA for the CDR3: TGCGCCAGCAGTGAGTCGAGTACAGGGGCAGATACGCAGTATTTT. Its translation: CASSESSTGADTQYF.

This clonotype was seen just once. CDR3 DNA: TGCGCCAGCAGCCAAGAAACGGGGAGCTCCTACGAGCAGTACTTC. The encoded protein is CASSQETGSSYEQYF. This chain links TRBV4-1 with TRBJ2-7; the D gene is possibly TRBD2 (5 bases). The CDR3 consists of 15 residues. The V end was cut by 0 bases, the J end by 0 bases, with 9 bases between. CDR1 is MGHRA, CDR2 YSYEKL, per germline.

This chain joins TRBV7-9 and TRBJ2-1, with D tentatively TRBD2 (6 bases). The CDR3 is made up of 13 amino acids. Germline CDR1 is SEHNR and CDR2 is FQNEAQ (reference sequence). V was cut by 2 bases and J by 8 bases, with 10 bases left in between. CDR3 in amino acids: CASSLRLVDEQFF. The CDR3 DNA reads as TGTGCCAGCAGCTTACGACTAGTCGATGAGCAGTTCTTC. Full variable domain (rest looked up from reference TRBV7-9 and TRBJ2-1): DTGVSQNPRHKITKRGQNVTFRCDPISEHNRLYWYRQTLGQGPEFLTYFQNEAQLEKSRLLSDRFSAERPKGSFSTLEIQRTEQGDSAMYLCASSLRLVDEQFFGPGTRLTVL.

The genes are TRBV2 and TRBJ2-1; D perhaps matches TRBD1 (7 bases). The CDR3 extends over 14 amino acids. Per germline, CDR1 SNHLY and CDR2 FYNNEI. The germline V and J ends were trimmed by 4 bases and 8 bases, with 15 bases remaining between them. As DNA, the CDR3 is TGTGCCAGCAGTGCAAGACTAGGGGGCTATGAGCAGTTCTTC. It is translated as CASSARLGGYEQFF.

This chain connects TRBV28 to TRBJ2-3; maybe TRBD1 (5 bases). Germline V lookup: CDR1 MDHEN, CDR2 SYDVKM. The CDR3 length is 13 residues. The ends were cut back, 5 bases at V and 4 bases at J, with 10 bases in the middle. Written as DNA, the CDR3 is TGTGCCAGCAGTCAGGGTGACGCAGATACGCAGTATTTT. This gives the protein CASSQGDADTQYF.